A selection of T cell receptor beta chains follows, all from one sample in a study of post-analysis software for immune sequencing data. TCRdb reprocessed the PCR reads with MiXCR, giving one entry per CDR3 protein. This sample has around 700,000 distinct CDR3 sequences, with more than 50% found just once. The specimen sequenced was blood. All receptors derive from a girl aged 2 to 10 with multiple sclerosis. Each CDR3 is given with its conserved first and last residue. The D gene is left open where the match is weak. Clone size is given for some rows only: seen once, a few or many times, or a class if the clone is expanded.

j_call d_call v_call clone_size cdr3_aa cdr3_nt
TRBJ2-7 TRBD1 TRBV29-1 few CSGGTGPYEQYF TGCAGCGGCGGGACAGGGCCCTACGAGCAGTACTTC
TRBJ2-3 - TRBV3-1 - CASSQGLGRGTDTQYF TGTGCCAGCAGCCAAGGTCTGGGGCGGGGCACAGATACGCAGTATTTT
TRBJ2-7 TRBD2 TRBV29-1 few CSVAPSGLNEQYF TGCAGCGTAGCTCCTAGCGGCTTAAACGAGCAGTACTTC
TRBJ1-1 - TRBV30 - CAWSVGTLLNTEAFF TGTGCCTGGAGTGTAGGGACACTACTGAACACTGAAGCTTTCTTT
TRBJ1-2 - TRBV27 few CASSRGGGTVHGYTF TGTGCCAGCAGTCGTGGTGGGGGGACCGTACATGGCTACACCTTC
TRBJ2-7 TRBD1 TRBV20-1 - CSAPGQRYEQYF TGCAGTGCTCCGGGACAGAGATACGAGCAGTACTTC
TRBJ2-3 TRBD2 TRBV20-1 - CSAYRTSPSTDTQYF TGCAGTGCTTATCGGACTAGCCCGTCGACAGATACACAGTATTTT
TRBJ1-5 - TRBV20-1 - CSATGRNSNQPQHF TGCAGTGCCACCGGACGGAATAGCAATCAGCCCCAGCATTTT
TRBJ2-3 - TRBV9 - CASSVEWTDTQYF TGTGCCAGCAGCGTAGAATGGACAGATACGCAGTATTTT
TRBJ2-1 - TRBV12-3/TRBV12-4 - CASSFYRNEQFF TGTGCCAGCAGTTTTTATAGGAATGAGCAGTTCTTC
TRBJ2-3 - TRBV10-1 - CASTTKTAGTDTQYF TGCGCCAGCACCACAAAAACGGCCGGAACAGATACGCAGTATTTT
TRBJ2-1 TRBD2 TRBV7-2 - CASLPNRGDYNEQFF TGTGCCAGCCTCCCTAACCGGGGGGACTACAATGAGCAGTTCTTC
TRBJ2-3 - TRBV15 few CATRRSPVGPDTQYF TGTGCCACCAGGCGTAGCCCCGTGGGCCCAGATACGCAGTATTTT
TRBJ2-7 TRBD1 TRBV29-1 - CSVEEGQGYEQYF TGCAGCGTTGAGGAAGGACAGGGGTACGAGCAGTACTTC
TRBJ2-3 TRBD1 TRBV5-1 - CASSFLGDRGGGDTQYF TGCGCCAGCAGCTTCCTCGGGGACAGGGGAGGAGGAGATACGCAGTATTTT
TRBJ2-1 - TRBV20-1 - CSARGVDEQFF TGCAGTGCTAGGGGCGTAGATGAGCAGTTCTTC
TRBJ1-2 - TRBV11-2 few CASSLGAVLYGYTF TGTGCCAGCAGCTTAGGGGCAGTACTCTATGGCTACACCTTC
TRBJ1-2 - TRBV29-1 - CSAWTAFGYTF TGCAGCGCTTGGACAGCATTCGGCTACACCTTC
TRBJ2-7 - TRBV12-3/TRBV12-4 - CASSWVTAAYEQYF TGTGCCAGCAGTTGGGTGACAGCGGCCTACGAGCAGTACTTC
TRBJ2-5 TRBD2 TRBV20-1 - CSARASGEETQYF TGCAGTGCTAGAGCAAGCGGGGAAGAGACCCAGTACTTC
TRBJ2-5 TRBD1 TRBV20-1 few CSAGSRDRVQETQYF TGCAGTGCTGGATCCCGGGACAGGGTTCAAGAGACCCAGTACTTC
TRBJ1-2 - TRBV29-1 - CSVEVIQGRVDTF TGCAGCGTTGAAGTTATACAGGGTCGGGTTGACACCTTC
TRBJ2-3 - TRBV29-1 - CNTGQSLSTDTQYF TGCAACACCGGACAGTCCTTGTCCACAGATACGCAGTATTTT
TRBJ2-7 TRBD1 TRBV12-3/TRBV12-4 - CASRRQGVISYEQYF TGTGCCAGCAGACGACAGGGGGTGATCTCCTACGAGCAGTACTTC
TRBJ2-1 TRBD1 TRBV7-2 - CASSLAGRGRNEQFF TGTGCCAGCAGCTTAGCGGGCAGGGGGCGCAATGAGCAGTTCTTC
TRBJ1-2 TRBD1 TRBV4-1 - CASSPYRGIRYGYTF TGCGCCAGCAGCCCATACAGGGGTATTCGGTATGGCTACACCTTC
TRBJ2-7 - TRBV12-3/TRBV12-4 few CASGYPGYEQYF TGTGCCAGCGGATACCCCGGCTACGAGCAGTACTTC
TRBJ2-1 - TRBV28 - CASRSRNEQFF TGTGCCAGCAGGTCCCGGAATGAGCAGTTCTTC
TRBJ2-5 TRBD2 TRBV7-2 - CASSLTGTSGAVKTQYF TGTGCCAGCAGCTTAACCGGTACTAGCGGGGCCGTGAAGACCCAGTACTTC
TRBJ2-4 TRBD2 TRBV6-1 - CASSEGEGGSGNIQYF TGTGCCAGCAGTGAAGGGGAGGGAGGGAGCGGAAACATTCAGTACTTC
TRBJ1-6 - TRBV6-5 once CASSLRSGRDSPLHF TGTGCCAGCAGTCTTCGATCTGGGAGGGATTCACCCCTCCACTTT
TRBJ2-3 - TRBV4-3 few CASSQDQADTQYF TGCGCCAGCAGCCAAGATCAGGCAGATACGCAGTATTTT
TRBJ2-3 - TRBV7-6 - CASSLALTYADTQYF TGTGCCAGCAGCTTAGCGCTTACATATGCGGACACGCAGTATTTT
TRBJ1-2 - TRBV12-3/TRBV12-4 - CASSFRQGGSYTF TGTGCCAGCAGTTTTCGGCAGGGAGGCAGCTACACCTTC
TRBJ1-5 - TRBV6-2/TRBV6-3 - CASSYGQNQPQHF TGTGCCAGCAGTTACGGACAAAATCAGCCCCAGCATTTT
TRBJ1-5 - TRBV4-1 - CASSQERGSQPQHF TGCGCCAGCAGCCAAGAACGGGGGAGTCAGCCCCAGCATTTT
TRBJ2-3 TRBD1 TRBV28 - CASSPGTAATDTQYF TGTGCCAGCAGTCCCGGGACAGCGGCCACAGATACGCAGTATTTT
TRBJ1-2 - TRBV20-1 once CSALSRRDYGYTF TGCAGTGCTCTCAGCCGCAGGGATTATGGCTACACCTTC
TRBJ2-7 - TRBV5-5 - CASSLYREYEQYF TGTGCCAGCAGCTTGTATCGGGAGTACGAGCAGTACTTC
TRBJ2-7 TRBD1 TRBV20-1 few CSARTDRGAYSYEQYF TGCAGTGCTAGGACGGACAGGGGGGCCTATTCCTACGAGCAGTACTTC
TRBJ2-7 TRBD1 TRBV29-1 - CSVLLLGQGTYEQYF TGCAGCGTTTTACTCCTCGGACAGGGAACCTACGAGCAGTACTTC
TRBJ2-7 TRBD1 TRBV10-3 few CAISDRGLKEQYF TGTGCCATTTCGGACAGGGGGCTTAAGGAGCAGTACTTC
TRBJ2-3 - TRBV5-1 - CASSLEGATGDTQYF TGCGCCAGCAGCTTGGAAGGGGCCACGGGAGATACGCAGTATTTT
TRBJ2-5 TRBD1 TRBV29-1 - CGVEESDREETQYF TGCGGCGTTGAAGAGAGCGACAGGGAGGAGACCCAGTACTTC
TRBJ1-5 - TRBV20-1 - CSAREDFNQPQHF TGCAGTGCTAGAGAGGACTTCAATCAGCCCCAGCATTTT
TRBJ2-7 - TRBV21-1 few CASSTSQGAPSYEQYF TGTGCCAGCAGCACCAGTCAGGGGGCGCCAAGCTACGAGCAGTACTTC
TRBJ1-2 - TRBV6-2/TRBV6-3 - CVSSRLAQAGYTF TGTGTCAGCAGCCGCTTGGCACAGGCTGGCTACACCTTC
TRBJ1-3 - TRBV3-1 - CASSQGYRNPGNTIYF TGTGCCAGCAGCCAAGGCTACAGGAACCCTGGAAACACCATATATTTT
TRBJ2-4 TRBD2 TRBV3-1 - CASSQGLGNIQYF TGTGCCAGCAGCCAGGGACTAGGAAACATTCAGTACTTC
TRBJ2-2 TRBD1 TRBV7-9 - CASSPRTGHTGELFF TGTGCCAGCAGCCCCCGGACAGGGCACACCGGGGAGCTGTTTTTT
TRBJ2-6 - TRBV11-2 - CASSLGRWGKDSSGANVLTF TGTGCCAGCAGCTTAGGGAGATGGGGAAAAGACTCCTCTGGGGCCAACGTCCTGACTTTC
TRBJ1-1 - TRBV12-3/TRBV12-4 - CASSPSRSGTEAFF TGTGCCAGCAGTCCCTCGAGGTCGGGCACTGAAGCTTTCTTT